This T cell receptor (beta chain) was observed in a study of cytomegalovirus exposure and HLA in healthy donors (dated by TCRdb to about 2017). Some background on the complete study: An earlier analysis of a few hundred of the donors reported about 260 Gb of sequence data and some 110 million unique TCR beta sequences obtained from some 200 million T cells. Among a few hundred genotyped donors of the cohort, an average of around 240,000 unique TCR beta nucleotide sequences were sequenced per donor, 15% to 20% of them non-productive. Several DR-DQ haplotypes were treated as single units for association and clustering because of strong linkage in the cohort. Besides the first cohort of about 730 subjects, a separate validation cohort made up of about 120 different subjects was used. Rather than using new phenotypic data, the later analysis identified candidate immune exposures from TCR beta sequences and from how often those sequences occurred across donors. Among the approximately 400 genotyped donors, approximately 77% belonged to the genetic ancestry cluster associated with self-reported Caucasian donors. HLA typing included class I and class II loci at four-digit resolution. All discovery cohort repertoires had been generated using a single sequencing platform. A later genetic analysis took genome-wide SNP genotypes for 398 of the 666 donors and used that subset as a discovery cohort. Donor age, sex, ethnicity and CMV serostatus were compiled together with the repertoire data. The T cell repertoires of several hundred subjects were profiled by immunosequencing and related to cytomegalovirus serostatus. An earlier analysis of some 500 of the donors applied high-throughput TCR beta sequencing to assess whether each TCR beta V gene segment acted as functional or pseudogenic. In a later analysis, previously published TCR beta repertoires from 550 to 700 donors were re-analyzed and high-resolution HLA genotyping was added so that TCR occurrence patterns could be studied. Roughly 300 gigabases of sequencing data and 70 million to 95 million unique TCR sequences made up an early release that covered over 550 HLA-typed donors. The aim of the study was to test whether cataloging public T cell receptors could identify signatures of past pathogen exposure. To predict cytomegalovirus infection status, the study brought together high-throughput TCR immunosequencing, statistical association of individual TCRs with disease status, and machine learning. Typing coverage varied by locus: roughly 629-630 donors for A, B, C, DRB1 and DQB1; 522 for DQA1; about 590 for DPA1; more than 450 for DPB1. On the study overall, not on this receptor specifically: While some public TCRs were present in many individuals, most TCR sequences turned up only very rarely across donors. Sequencing depth was assumed to be roughly uniform across donors in the presence/absence analyses, though that assumption may not hold. Because HLA typing was unavailable for some donors at each locus, only the typed subset was used in association tests. CMV serostatus was the only immune exposure information available for the cohort. Strong co-occurrence of HLA alleles, especially DR and DQ, made assigning TCR associations to individual alleles difficult. The 87-base-pair reads could not distinguish some IMGT-functional V segments, including TRBV6-2 and TRBV6-3, so those segments were excluded. Compared with equally common non-associated chains, HLA-associated TCR beta chains in a later analysis were more clonally expanded and had lower generation probabilities. According to a later analysis, parvovirus B19, influenza, CMV and Epstein-Barr virus appeared linked to several top co-occurrence clusters. The study listed 164 TCR beta chains as associated with cytomegalovirus. In a later analysis, the rate of TCR association differed among HLA loci, with DRB1 alleles having the most associated TCRs and HLA-C alleles having the fewest. A later genetic analysis reported fewer N-insertions in productive TCRs among donors in an Asian-associated ancestry cluster than the roughly 700-donor mean. The sequencing pipeline was judged likely to have produced a cluster of highly shared sequence variants as a technical artifact. According to a later analysis, most CMV-associated TCR beta chains appeared to be HLA-restricted, and the HLA associations seemed to be driven largely by CMV exposure. Correlated functional status among segregating V segments might be attributable to linkage disequilibrium, but an unknown experimental factor could not be ruled out. Some 16 rarely observed V segments, including chromosome 9 orphons, were excluded from the earlier analysis of 550 to 700 of the donors because counts were too low. The classifier was reported to diagnose cytomegalovirus status with high specificity and sensitivity in both the original cohort and the validation cohort. An association between a missense DCLRE1C variant and V-gene and J-gene trimming of TCR beta chains was found in a later genetic analysis and replicated in an independent cohort. Only TCR beta chains were sequenced in this cohort, and the absence of alpha or paired-chain data limited detectable features. In an earlier analysis of fewer than 700 of the donors, most TCR beta V segments appeared in productive rearrangements about 87% or about 30% of the time, broadly matching IMGT annotations. In a later analysis, some 17,000 TCR beta sequences were associated with specific HLA alleles at a false discovery rate of 0.05. The authors suggested that the approach could potentially be extended to other disease states and immunological phenotypes. A further reported finding was that TCR beta sequences accurately predicted the HLA-A and HLA-B alleles for most subjects in the first cohort. In vitro tests confirmed that a few of the cytomegalovirus-associated TCR beta chains recognize cytomegalovirus antigens.

Receptors were amplified or captured by the immunoSEQ multiplex PCR assay. For the multiplex PCR, a mixture combining 60 forward primers for TCR Vbeta segments and 13 reverse primers for TCR Jbeta segments was used. The CDR3 region of rearranged TCR beta genes was amplified from genomic DNA with a multiplex PCR assay. Amplified TCR beta libraries were sequenced as 87-base-pair reads on the Illumina HiSeq System. The source study handled its data this way. A later analysis tallied around 82 million unique TCR beta chains across the 666 repertoires, and around 10 million of those chains were shared by two or more donors. A nearest-neighbor algorithm error-corrected the raw reads and collapsed the reads into unique sequences, merging closely related sequences to remove PCR and sequencing errors. CDR3 sequences were aligned to IMGT reference sequences to assign V, D and J gene segments. Each retained sequence needed at least a six-nucleotide match to both a V gene segment and a J gene segment. Rearrangements were classified as productive when the CDR3 lacked stop codons and remained in frame with V and J, and all other rearrangements were classified as non-productive. Following IMGT convention, CDR3 was defined as the stretch from the second conserved V-encoded cysteine up to the conserved J-encoded phenylalanine. The earlier analysis of roughly 590 of the donors excluded sequences that lacked an unambiguous match to a single V gene segment. An earlier analysis of a few hundred of the donors called V segments functional above 56.7% productive rearrangements and segregating when the between-donor standard deviation exceeded 5%. To diagnose cytomegalovirus status from the catalog of TCR beta chain sequences, a statistical classification framework was built. A later analysis assigned V and J genes by comparing TCR nucleotide sequences with IMGT/GENE-DB human TR gene sequences. In a later analysis, CDR3 sequences and most-parsimonious VDJ recombination scenarios were assigned using the TCRdist pipeline. In a later analysis, every TCR beta chain was defined by the combination of its CDR3 amino acid sequence and its V-gene family, and reads without a unique V-gene family were dropped. A later analysis removed roughly 590 highly shared, low-generation-probability nucleotide sequences to deal with suspected cross-contamination and a sequencing artifact. In a later analysis, a clonal expansion index for each public chain was calculated from normalized within-repertoire ranks of inferred template counts. A later analysis computed generation probabilities with a VDJ recombination model fitted to out-of-frame rearrangements, and checked the results against IGoR. Hypergeometric tests were used in a later analysis to score TCR-TCR, TCR-HLA and TCR-CMV co-occurrence, with a repertoire-size bias correction applied to the TCR pairs. In a later analysis, false discovery rates were estimated by permuting HLA or CMV assignments 20 times. In a later analysis, co-occurring TCRs were grouped using DBSCAN, and TCRdist sequence similarity was added for clustering within HLA-allele-positive subsets. Repertoires with fewer than 30,000 or more than 120,000 public chains, plus five repertoires with anomalous nucleotide sharing, were excluded from co-occurrence clustering. Imported from immuneACCESS, the table was reduced by TCRdb to in-frame sequences with V and J called. These copies leave out some clones; in studies compared against another copy, an unresolved V gene accounts for under half, and the cause of the remainder is not known. V and J calls plus clone size are reproduced from that table; the DNA served to infer D and trimming. Within this sample are some 130,000 clones, with 80% of them counted one time only. The top ten constitute about 4.4% of the sample.

In the case of this clone: No cognate antigen has been identified for it. Base qualities are missing; no much larger clone stands one base away.

The cohort comprised 666 healthy bone marrow donors. All cohort members were sampled while nominally healthy, although unrecorded immune exposures were likely present. Of the 650 to 750 cohort members, almost 300 had positive CMV serostatus and about 360 had negative CMV serostatus, and CMV serostatus was not recorded for the donor. A peripheral blood sample was collected from each donor, and TCR beta sequencing was performed on peripheral blood mononuclear cells. Genomic DNA was extracted from the blood cell samples with the Qiagen DNeasy Blood Extraction Kit. The CDR3 holds 14 amino acids from the cysteine to the phenylalanine. The CDR3 DNA has 42 bases and is translated from base 1. Trimming takes 2 bases off V and 7 bases off J; junction bases not matched to a gene: 7. CDR1 and CDR2 were assigned from the germline V gene (reference sequence) as MNHEY and SMNVEV.

Recombination linked TRBV27 to TRBJ2-7, and 8 junction bases match TRBD1. The receptor was derived from a man aged 25-45 years in good health. Sequencing input: PBMCs. The nucleotides read TGTGCCAGCAGTTTAGGGGACAGGCTAGGGGAGCAGTACTTC. Protein translation: CASSLGDRLGEQYF.